One sample yielded the 18 T cell receptor beta chains listed below, sequenced in a study of shared clonotypes between healthy human individuals. Here immunoSEQ multiplex PCR was the method, and the copy in TCRdb shows in-frame clones only, minus some. This table holds about 870,000 clones, about 92% found once. Naive CD8 cells were CD45RO-negative, positively selected for CCR7, excluding terminally differentiated effector memory CD45RA+ cells. The sample taken for sequencing was naive CD8+ T cells sorted from blood. Source of these receptors: a man between 25 and 39 years old in good health.

The V call is TRBV6-5, the J call TRBJ2-1; D is uncertain. The CDR3 extends over 15 amino acids. Trimming shortened V by 5 bases and J by 5 bases, and 16 bases separated the two germline ends. The V gene's germline CDR1 is MNHEY and CDR2 SVGAGI. This chain's CDR3 is CASSAGIRLDNEQFF. The CDR3 coding sequence is TGTGCCAGCAGTGCTGGAATTCGTTTGGACAATGAGCAGTTCTTC.

The V call is TRBV29-1, the J call TRBJ2-1; D gene ambiguous. This CDR3 spans 12 amino acids. The germline gives CDR1 SQVTM, CDR2 ANQGSEA. Trimming stripped 3 bases from V and 3 bases from J, with 6 bases between. The CDR3 DNA sequence: TGCAGCGTTGAGGTCATCTACAATGAGCAGTTCTTC. Translation gives CSVEVIYNEQFF.

The chain carries TRBV2 and TRBJ2-5; 12 bases map to TRBD1. J lost 4 bases, V lost 6 bases, and 9 bases had no gene match. The CDR3 runs 16 residues. CDR1 and CDR2 from the germline V gene are SNHLY and FYNNEI. CDR3 DNA: TGTGCCAGCAGAACCGGGACAGGGGGCTTTTTAGAGACCCAGTACTTC. Its translation: CASRTGTGGFLETQYF. Using reference TRBV2 and TRBJ2-5 for the parts outside the CDR3, the full variable domain is EPEVTQTPSHQVTQMGQEVILRCVPISNHLYFYWYRQILGQKVEFLVSFYNNEISEKSEIFDDQFSVERPDGSNFTLKIRSTKLEDSAMYFCASRTGTGGFLETQYFGPGTRLLVL.

This clone was observed a handful of times. The gene calls are TRBV11-3 and TRBJ1-1, with no clear D. The CDR3 consists of 12 residues. Trimming pared 3 bases from V and 1 base from J, leaving 3 bases between. CDR1 SGHNT and CDR2 YENEEA come from the germline V gene. The DNA for the CDR3 is TGTGCCAGCAGCTTCGGGAACACTGAAGCTTTCTTT. Protein product: CASSFGNTEAFF.

The rearrangement uses TRBV15 and TRBJ2-7; TRBD2 agrees at 7 bases. V lost 10 bases, J lost 5 bases, and 14 bases stayed unmatched. From germline, CDR1 is LNHNV and CDR2 YYDKDF (reference sequence). This CDR3 contains 14 residues. This CDR3 reads CAREGLREIHEQYF. The CDR3 nucleotides read TGTGCCAGAGAGGGGTTGCGGGAGATCCACGAGCAGTACTTC.

In its sample, this clone was seen once. CDR3 DNA sequence: TGTGCCAGCAGCTTGCGCGGACAGGGGTACATGAACACTGAAGCTTTCTTT. Translation gives CASSLRGQGYMNTEAFF. The genes are TRBV5-4 and TRBJ1-1; 9 nucleotides align to TRBD1. In germline, CDR1 is SGHNT, CDR2 YYREEE (reference sequence). Trimming removed 1 base from V and 0 bases from J; junction bases left unmatched: 7. The CDR3 length is 17 residues.

The chain combines TRBV14 with TRBJ1-1; TRBD1 matches at 8 bases. The V gene end was trimmed by 0 bases and the J gene end by 3 bases; junction bases not matched to a gene: 6. In germline, CDR1 is SGHDN, CDR2 FVKESK. The CDR3 covers 16 residues. CDR3 sequence (DNA): TGTGCCAGCAGCCAAGACCCACAGGACAGGGACACTGAAGCTTTCTTT. It specifies CASSQDPQDRDTEAFF. The full variable domain, in which reference TRBV14 and TRBJ1-1 provide the parts outside the CDR3, is EAGVTQFPSHSVIEKGQTVTLRCDPISGHDNLYWYRRVMGKEIKFLLHFVKESKQDESGMPNNRFLAERTGGTYSTLKVQPAELEDSGVYFCASSQDPQDRDTEAFFGQGTRLTVV.

The rearrangement joins TRBV27 to TRBJ2-3; D remains ambiguous. CDR1 is MNHEY, CDR2 SMNVEV, per germline (reference sequence). With 6 bases removed from V and 6 bases from J, the gap between germline ends came to 10 bases. The length of the CDR3 is 12 residues. CDR3 sequence reads: CASRTYGDTQYF. The CDR3 region has the DNA TGTGCCAGCAGGACTTACGGGGATACGCAGTATTTT.

The V call is TRBV14, the J call TRBJ2-7; 9 bases line up with TRBD2. V lost 4 bases to trimming and J lost 6 bases; unmatched junction nucleotides: 10. The CDR3 is 15 residues long. The germline V gene encodes CDR1 SGHDN and CDR2 FVKESK. This CDR3 reads CASSPWGGRASEQYF. The CDR3 bases are TGTGCCAGCAGCCCTTGGGGCGGGAGGGCAAGCGAGCAGTACTTC.

A word on this clone: Additional DNA sequences in this sample encode the identical CDR3. This rearrangement joins TRBV7-9 to TRBJ2-1; no clear D gene. The CDR3 runs to 11 residues. Germline lookup yields CDR1 SEHNR and CDR2 FQNEAQ (reference sequence). Trimming took 6 bases from V and 9 from J, leaving 9 bases between them. CDR3 in amino acids: CASSLGPEQFF. CDR3 nucleotides: TGTGCCAGCAGTCTAGGACCTGAGCAGTTCTTC.

The V call is TRBV28, the J call TRBJ1-1; D may be TRBD1 (6 bases). Looked up from germline, CDR1 is MDHEN and CDR2 is SYDVKM. This CDR3 has 15 residues. The germline V and J ends were trimmed by 8 bases and 3 bases, with 19 bases remaining between them. This chain's CDR3 is CASLITGSGDTEAFF. CDR3 bases: TGTGCCAGCCTTATAACAGGGAGCGGGGACACTGAAGCTTTCTTT.

This sequence joins TRBV13 and TRBJ2-2, with no clear D. Trimming removed 0 bases from V and 3 bases from J, with 11 bases in between. The CDR3 has 16 residues. Germline assignment: CDR1 PRHDT and CDR2 FYEKMQ (reference sequence). The CDR3 protein is CASSLGPTADTGELFF. DNA of the CDR3: TGTGCCAGCAGCTTAGGCCCCACGGCGGACACCGGGGAGCTGTTTTTT.

V gene TRBV29-1 combines with J gene TRBJ1-4; 9 positions match TRBD1. V lost 4 bases and J lost 7; bases outside the gene matches: 1. CDR3 size: 12 residues. Germline CDR1 reads SQVTM; CDR2 reads ANQGSEA. The CDR3: CSVGDRAEKLFF. For the CDR3, the DNA is TGCAGCGTTGGGGACAGGGCTGAAAAACTGTTTTTT.

About this clone: Other DNA sequences from this sample encode an identical CDR3 as well. The J gene is TRBJ2-1, the V gene TRBV7-9; 10 nucleotides line up with TRBD2. Germline V gives CDR1 SEHNR, CDR2 FQNEAQ (reference sequence). This CDR3 is built from 17 residues. J lost 0 bases, V lost 1 base, and 3 bases had no gene match. The CDR3 DNA reads TGTGCCAGCAGCTTAGGGGCTAGCGGGAGCTCCTACAATGAGCAGTTCTTC. Translated, it gives CASSLGASGSSYNEQFF.

The chain carries TRBV7-8 and TRBJ2-5; TRBD1 is a possible D gene (6 bases). V dropped 2 bases and J dropped 3 bases, with 10 bases sitting between them. Germline V gives CDR1 SGHVS, CDR2 FQNEAQ. The CDR3 has 14 amino acids. Written as DNA, the CDR3 is TGTGCCAGCAGCTTATGGGACAAAAAAGAGACCCAGTACTTC. Its protein product is CASSLWDKKETQYF.

This clone has just a few counts. The chain links TRBV9 to TRBJ2-5, with unresolved D. V was trimmed by 2 bases and J by 5 bases, leaving 10 bases between them. Germline CDR1 SGDLS, CDR2 YYNGEE. The CDR3 totals 13 residues. CDR3 nucleotides: TGTGCCAGCAGCGTGGCCATCGGGGAGACCCAGTACTTC. Amino acid sequence: CASSVAIGETQYF.

This rearrangement joins TRBV7-8 to TRBJ2-7; D might be TRBD2 (7 bases). CDR3 length equals 15 residues. The V end was cut by 4 bases, the J end by 6 bases, with 19 bases between. From germline, CDR1 is SGHVS and CDR2 FQNEAQ. In DNA, the CDR3 is TGTGCCAGCAGCTCCGAGTGGGGGCGGGAGCTCGAGCAGTACTTC. Amino acid sequence: CASSSEWGRELEQYF.

The V gene is TRBV7-9, the J gene TRBJ2-3, with D tentatively TRBD1 or TRBD2 (5 bases each). The CDR3 contains 17 residues. Germline loops: CDR1 SEHNR, CDR2 FQNEAQ (reference sequence). With 4 bases removed from V and 2 bases from J, the gap between germline ends came to 19 bases. The chain's CDR3 is CASSSPTGTDHTDTQYF. In nucleotides, the CDR3 is TGTGCCAGCAGCTCGCCCACCGGGACCGACCACACAGATACGCAGTATTTT.